The 15 T cell receptor beta chains presented below share a single source sample, sequenced in a study of blood T cell repertoires in COVID-19. Sequenced by immunoSEQ multiplex PCR; TCRdb stores in-frame clones only, minus some. The sample holds approximately 50,000 clones, approximately 89% seen once. The sequenced sample consisted of peripheral blood. The receptors here all came from a woman over 75 with acute or convalescent COVID-19.

This clone appeared once. The J gene is TRBJ1-1, the V gene TRBV6-5; 7 bases match TRBD1. Germline trimming cut 0 bases from V and 5 bases from J; bases unmatched to any gene: 3. The CDR3 extends over 14 amino acids. Germline assignment: CDR1 MNHEY and CDR2 SVGAGI. Written as DNA, the CDR3 is TGTGCCAGCAGTTACTCCGCAGGGGGGACTGAAGCTTTCTTT. It yields the protein CASSYSAGGTEAFF.

The J gene is TRBJ2-3, the V gene TRBV2; D is perhaps TRBD2 (6 bases). V shed 6 bases and J shed 1 base, with 11 bases lying between them. Germline V CDR1 and CDR2: SNHLY, FYNNEI. This CDR3 region has 14 residues. The CDR3 loop is CASSVGLGTDTQYF. In nucleotides, the CDR3 is TGTGCCAGCAGCGTGGGACTTGGCACAGATACGCAGTATTTT.

This chain joins TRBV5-1 and TRBJ2-1, with 9 positions matching TRBD1. This CDR3 comprises 16 residues. Germline V gene data show CDR1 as SGHRS and CDR2 as YFSETQ. Trimming at V came to 5 bases and at J to 5 bases, leaving 11 bases not matched to a gene. DNA of the CDR3: TGCGCCAGCAGTTACCCGGGACAGGGCGTCGACAATGAGCAGTTCTTC. Translated, it gives CASSYPGQGVDNEQFF.

V is TRBV5-1 and J is TRBJ1-1; 9 bases line up with TRBD1. CDR1 is SGHRS and CDR2 is YFSETQ in the germline V gene. After removal of 3 bases from V and 5 bases from J, the junction contained 2 bases not matched to a gene. The CDR3 runs to 13 residues. In DNA form, the CDR3 reads TGCGCCAGCAGCTACAGGGGGCGGACTGAAGCTTTCTTT. This gives the protein CASSYRGRTEAFF.

The chain combines TRBV5-1 with TRBJ2-1; tentatively, D is TRBD1 (5 bases). The V and J ends lost 0 bases and 6 bases respectively, with 13 bases between them. CDR1 SGHRS and CDR2 YFSETQ come from the germline V gene. The CDR3 length is 15 residues. The CDR3 loop is CASSLGTQQVNEQFF. CDR3 DNA: TGCGCCAGCAGCTTGGGAACCCAACAGGTCAATGAGCAGTTCTTC.

This clone turned up a few times. The V and J genes are TRBV7-8 and TRBJ1-2, with 10 bases lining up with TRBD1. Trimming took 5 bases from V and 8 from J; bases not matched to a gene: 5. CDR1 and CDR2 (germline): SGHVS, FQNEAQ. The CDR3 has 13 amino acids. The CDR3 nucleotides read TGTGCCAGCAGCCGGGACAGGGGAGGAGGCTACACCTTC. This gives the protein CASSRDRGGGYTF.

This chain joins TRBV24-1 and TRBJ2-3, with a tentative D call TRBD1 (6 bases). CDR1 and CDR2 from the germline V gene are KGHDR and SFDVKD. The CDR3 is 13 amino acids. V lost 9 bases and J lost 4, with 13 bases in between. In DNA form, the CDR3 reads TGTGCCACCGAAGGGGACACCCCAGATACGCAGTATTTT. Its translation: CATEGDTPDTQYF.

The CDR3 DNA sequence: TGTGCCAGCAGCGAAGTGACACCGAACACCGGGGAGCTGTTTTTT. Translating it yields CASSEVTPNTGELFF. The chain couples TRBV3-1 (or the pseudogene TRBV3-2) to TRBJ2-2; D gene uncertain. The CDR3 sequence is 15 residues long. Between the trimmed V and J ends, which lost 5 bases and 0 bases, there was a span of 10 bases. From germline, CDR1 is LGHDT and CDR2 YNNKEL (reference sequence).

The CDR3 reads CAISEPRRGQFF. The CDR3 nucleotides read TGTGCCATCAGTGAGCCCCGGAGGGGGCAGTTCTTC. The chain uses TRBV10-3 and TRBJ2-1, with D possibly being TRBD2 (6 bases). Germline values: CDR1 ENHRY, CDR2 SYGVKD. CDR3 length equals 12 residues. Trimming shortened V by 2 bases and J by 12 bases, and 11 bases separated the two germline ends.

The chain uses TRBV4-1 and TRBJ1-2; D might be TRBD1 (5 bases). The germline gives CDR1 MGHRA, CDR2 YSYEKL. The V end was cut by 1 base, the J end by 8 bases, with 11 bases between. CDR3 length: 13 residues. CDR3 sequence reads: CASSQGPGFGYTF. In DNA, the CDR3 is TGCGCCAGCAGCCAAGGGCCAGGGTTCGGCTACACCTTC.

This rearrangement joins TRBV2 to TRBJ2-5, with D maybe TRBD2 (5 bases). V was pared by 6 bases and J by 0 bases, with 11 bases between. Germline loops: CDR1 SNHLY, CDR2 FYNNEI. The CDR3 contains 14 residues. The CDR3 is CASRRGLDQETQYF. The CDR3 bases are TGTGCCAGCAGAAGAGGACTGGACCAAGAGACCCAGTACTTC.

The chain combines TRBV2 with TRBJ2-7; TRBD1 might be the D (5 bases). CDR3 length equals 14 residues. The germline V gene encodes CDR1 SNHLY and CDR2 FYNNEI. The V and J ends lost 3 bases and 9 bases respectively, with 18 bases between them. CDR3 region: CASSEGPDLMGQYF. The CDR3 DNA reads TGTGCCAGCAGTGAGGGGCCAGATCTTATGGGGCAGTACTTC.

The rearrangement joins TRBV20-1 to TRBJ2-1; maybe TRBD2 (7 bases). Trimming shortened V by 3 bases and J by 8 bases, and 23 bases separated the two germline ends. Germline lookup yields CDR1 DFQATT and CDR2 SNEGSKA (reference sequence). This CDR3 contains 16 residues. Written as DNA, the CDR3 is TGCAGTGCTAGTGCAACGGCACGCGGGGGCGAGGATGAGCAGTTCTTC. Translating gives CSASATARGGEDEQFF.

This clone was counted once. The chain recombines TRBV11-3 with TRBJ1-1; 10 positions match TRBD1. With 5 bases clipped from V and 11 bases from J, the junction kept 5 bases outside the gene matches. The CDR3 length is 12 residues. Germline V lookup: CDR1 SGHNT, CDR2 YENEEA. CDR3 in amino acids: CASSMEGQGAFF. DNA for the CDR3: TGTGCCAGCAGCATGGAGGGACAGGGGGCTTTCTTT. Variable domain in full (rest from reference TRBV11-3 and TRBJ1-1): EAGVVQSPRYKIIEKKQPVAFWCNPISGHNTLYWYLQNLGQGPELLIRYENEEAVDDSQLPKDRFSAERLKGVDSTLKIQPAELGDSAVYLCASSMEGQGAFFGQGTRLTVV.

The V call is TRBV5-5, the J call TRBJ1-6, with D possibly TRBD1 on 5 matching bases. This CDR3 region has 15 residues. Germline V gives CDR1 SGHKS, CDR2 YYEKEE (reference sequence). Trimming removed 0 bases from V and 5 bases from J, with 9 bases in between. The CDR3 here is CASSLVGGNNSPLHF. The CDR3 DNA reads TGTGCCAGCAGCTTGGTTGGGGGGAATAATTCACCCCTCCACTTT.